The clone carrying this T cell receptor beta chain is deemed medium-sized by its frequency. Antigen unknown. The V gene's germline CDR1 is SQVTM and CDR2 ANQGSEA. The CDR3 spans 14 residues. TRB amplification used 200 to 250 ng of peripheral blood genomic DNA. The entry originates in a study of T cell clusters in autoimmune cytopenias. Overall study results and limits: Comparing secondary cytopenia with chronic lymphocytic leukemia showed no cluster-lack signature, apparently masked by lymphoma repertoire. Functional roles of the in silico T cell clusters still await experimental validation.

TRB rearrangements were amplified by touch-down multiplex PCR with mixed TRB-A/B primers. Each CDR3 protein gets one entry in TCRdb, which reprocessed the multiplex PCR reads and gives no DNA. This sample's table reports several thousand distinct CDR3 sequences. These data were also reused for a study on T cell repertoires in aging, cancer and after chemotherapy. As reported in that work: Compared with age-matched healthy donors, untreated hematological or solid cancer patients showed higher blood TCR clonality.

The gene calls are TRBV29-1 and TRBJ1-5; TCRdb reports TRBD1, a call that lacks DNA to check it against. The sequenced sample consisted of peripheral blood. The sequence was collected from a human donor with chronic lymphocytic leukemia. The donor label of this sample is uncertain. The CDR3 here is CSATGTGVGQPQHF.